This TCR beta chain was retrieved from a study of beta chain features in type 1 diabetes. This clone was seen at least ten times. The target antigen is unknown. Study-level findings and limits: cDNA-based reads could over-represent cells with high TCR expression. Moderate but significant shortening of TCRB CDR3s was recorded in all four CD4+ subsets from Type 1 diabetes patients. Sampled from patients, naive, central memory and Treg TCRB repertoires appeared more similar than those sampled from healthy donors. Diminished insertions and augmented deletions at VDJ junctions characterized type 1 diabetes patients.

Every participating donor gave one draw, a heparinised blood sample averaging roughly 100 mL. CDR1 and CDR2 (germline): MDHEN, SYDVKM. V was pared by 11 bases and J by 5 bases, with 18 bases between. The CDR3 runs 13 residues. Sequencing targeted expressed TCRB transcripts, as all isolated RNA had been reverse transcribed. The data were produced by immunoSEQ multiplex PCR, yet TCRdb's version contains in-frame clones alone and is incomplete. Of around 180,000 clones in the sample, approximately 8.4% were seen once. The sequence came from a man aged 18 to 30 with type 1 diabetes. Sequencing input: central memory CD4+ T cells from blood. The chain joins TRBV28 to TRBJ1-1; D might be TRBD1 (6 bases). The CDR3 loop reads CAHTPNTGTEAFF. Written as DNA, the CDR3 is TGTGCCCACACCCCCAACACAGGGACTGAAGCTTTCTTT.